Shown below are 4 T cell receptor beta chains from a single sample sequenced in a study of blood T cell repertoires in COVID-19. Measured with immunoSEQ multiplex PCR; TCRdb has only the in-frame clones, and not every one. Among 250,000 or so clones, 86% were seen once, and the ten largest hold less than 3%. Sequenced input: peripheral blood. The receptors here all came from a woman in her twenties or thirties with active or convalescent COVID-19.

The chain joins TRBV29-1 to TRBJ2-5, with TRBD2 as a possible D gene (6 bases). Germline values: CDR1 SQVTM, CDR2 ANQGSEA. The V end lost 7 bases, the J end lost 5 bases, and 20 bases lay between the germline ends. The CDR3 covers 14 residues. CDR3 nucleotide sequence: TGCAGCGCTCAGAAGGGGAGGAGCGGCGAGACCCAGTACTTC. It codes for CSAQKGRSGETQYF.

This chain joins TRBV7-3 and TRBJ2-7; no clear D. The germline CDR1 and CDR2 sequences are SGHTA and FQGTGA. This CDR3 has 12 amino acids. The ends were cut back, 6 bases at V and 0 bases at J, with 6 bases in the middle. Written as DNA, the CDR3 is TGTGCCAGCAGGGTCAGCTCCTACGAGCAGTACTTC. Protein product: CASRVSSYEQYF.

The gene calls are TRBV12-3 or TRBV12-4 and TRBJ1-6; TRBD1 matches 8 bases. With V trimmed by 3 bases and J by 15 bases, 4 bases remained unmatched. This CDR3 has 12 residues. The CDR3 spells CASSFDRGHLHF. DNA of the CDR3: TGTGCCAGCAGTTTTGACAGGGGCCACCTCCACTTT.

DNA of the CDR3: TGTGCCAGCAGTGAATTCAAACAGGCGAGGGAAAAACTGTTTTTT. It translates to CASSEFKQAREKLFF. The chain links TRBV25-1 to TRBJ1-4; D is possibly TRBD1 (5 bases). Germline assignment: CDR1 MGHDK and CDR2 SYGVNS. Trimming removed 1 base from V and 8 bases from J, with 14 bases in between. The CDR3 length is 15 residues. The full variable domain, with the rest looked up from reference TRBV25-1 and TRBJ1-4, is EADIYQTPRYLVIGTGKKITLECSQTMGHDKMYWYQQDPGMELHLIHYSYGVNSTEKGDLSSESTVSRIRTEHFPLTLESARPSHTSQYLCASSEFKQAREKLFFGSGTQLSVL.